The 10 T cell receptor beta chains given below trace back to one sample, sequenced in a study of cytomegalovirus exposure and HLA in healthy donors. Profiling relied on immunoSEQ multiplex PCR, and the TCRdb table lists in-frame clones only, not all of them. The table includes about 160,000 clones, about 86% detected once. Sequences were obtained from PBMCs. The receptors here all came from a woman aged 30 to 39 in good health and CMV-seronegative.

CDR3 nucleotide sequence: TGTGCCAGCAGCCTCGATCAGCTAGCGGGTAGCACAGATACGCAGTATTTT. Protein sequence: CASSLDQLAGSTDTQYF. V usage is TRBV27 and J usage is TRBJ2-3; 8 nucleotides align to TRBD2. The V gene end was trimmed by 6 bases and the J gene end by 0 bases; junction bases not matched to a gene: 11. The CDR3 loop spans 17 amino acids. Looked up from germline, CDR1 is MNHEY and CDR2 is SMNVEV (reference sequence).

The gene calls are TRBV25-1 and TRBJ1-2; D is unresolved. CDR3 length equals 14 residues. Germline-derived CDR1 and CDR2 are MGHDK and SYGVNS. Trimming cost V 0 bases and J 2 bases, with 7 bases left between them. DNA of the CDR3: TGTGCCAGCAGTGAATATAGGGTCAACTATGGCTACACCTTC. Residues: CASSEYRVNYGYTF.

V and J are TRBV5-1 and TRBJ1-1, with 7 positions matching TRBD1. CDR1 and CDR2 from the germline V gene are SGHRS and YFSETQ. The CDR3 extends over 14 amino acids. J was trimmed by 6 bases and V by 0 bases; bases with no gene match: 5. CDR3 region: CASSLGQGISEAFF. As DNA, the CDR3 is TGCGCCAGCAGCTTGGGACAGGGTATTTCTGAAGCTTTCTTT.

This chain joins TRBV14 and TRBJ1-1; a possible D gene is TRBD1 (5 bases). Trimming removed 0 bases at V and 4 bases at J, with 18 bases between. Germline V lookup: CDR1 SGHDN, CDR2 FVKESK. The CDR3 consists of 17 residues. The CDR3 loop is CASSQDPGRKGITEAFF. For the CDR3, the DNA is TGTGCCAGCAGCCAAGATCCAGGGCGGAAAGGGATCACTGAAGCTTTCTTT.

As regards this clone: One end of the junction is discordant with germline, which a read error may explain. For the CDR3, the DNA is TGTGCTAGCAGCTTTGGGACAGGGTCCTACGAGCAGTACTTC. Translation: CASSFGTGSYEQYF. The chain uses TRBV7-7 and TRBJ2-7, with 9 bases identical to TRBD1. From germline, CDR1 is SSHAT and CDR2 FNYEAQ (reference sequence). The CDR3 is 14 amino acids. The whole variable domain, filled in from reference TRBV7-7 and TRBJ2-7, reads GAGVSQSPRYKVTKRGQDVTLRCDPISSHATLYWYQQALGQGPEFLTYFNYEAQPDKSGLPSDRFSAERPEGSISTLTIQRTEQRDSAMYRCASSFGTGSYEQYFGPGTRLTVT.

The chain employs TRBV5-6 and TRBJ1-2, with no clear D. V was clipped by 2 bases and J by 3 bases, with 14 bases between them. This CDR3 is 15 amino acids long. Germline CDR1 SGHDT, CDR2 YYEEEE. CDR3: CASSFGSAPYYGYTF. CDR3 DNA: TGTGCCAGCAGCTTCGGATCGGCCCCTTACTATGGCTACACCTTC.

The rearrangement links TRBV4-3 to TRBJ1-5, with D hard to call. The CDR3 length is 17 residues. The V and J ends lost 4 bases and 4 bases respectively, with 20 bases between them. The germline V gene has CDR1 LGHNA and CDR2 YSLEER. CDR3 region: CASSRPLRTMGNQPQHF. The CDR3 DNA reads TGCGCCAGCAGCCGACCACTGCGGACCATGGGGAATCAGCCCCAGCATTTT.

J is TRBJ1-1 and V is TRBV7-9, with unresolved D. Per germline, CDR1 SEHNR and CDR2 FQNEAQ (reference sequence). With 3 bases removed from V and 3 bases from J, the gap between germline ends came to 17 bases. There are 16 residues in the CDR3. For the CDR3, the DNA is TGTGCCAGCAGCTTCACGTGGGGAGGCCGGGACACTGAAGCTTTCTTT. Translation: CASSFTWGGRDTEAFF.

The V gene is TRBV7-8, the J gene TRBJ2-1; 10 bases agree with TRBD1. Trimming removed 1 base from V and 4 bases from J; junction bases left unmatched: 1. The CDR3 is 15 residues long. Germline lookup yields CDR1 SGHVS and CDR2 FQNEAQ. CDR3 region: CASSLGQGAYNEQFF. In DNA, the CDR3 is TGTGCCAGCAGCTTAGGACAGGGGGCTTACAATGAGCAGTTCTTC.

The genes are TRBV7-2 and TRBJ2-3; 9 positions agree with TRBD2. CDR1 and CDR2 (germline): SGHTA, FQGNSA. The V gene end was trimmed by 8 bases and the J gene end by 4 bases; junction bases not matched to a gene: 7. CDR3 size: 14 residues. The CDR3 DNA is TGTGCCAGCGGGCTAGCGGGGCCCGCAGATACGCAGTATTTT. It specifies CASGLAGPADTQYF. Full variable domain (remainder filled in from reference TRBV7-2 and TRBJ2-3): GAGVSQSPSNKVTEKGKDVELRCDPISGHTALYWYRQSLGQGLEFLIYFQGNSAPDKSGLPSDRFSAERTGGSVSTLTIQRTQQEDSAVYLCASGLAGPADTQYFGPGTRLTVL.